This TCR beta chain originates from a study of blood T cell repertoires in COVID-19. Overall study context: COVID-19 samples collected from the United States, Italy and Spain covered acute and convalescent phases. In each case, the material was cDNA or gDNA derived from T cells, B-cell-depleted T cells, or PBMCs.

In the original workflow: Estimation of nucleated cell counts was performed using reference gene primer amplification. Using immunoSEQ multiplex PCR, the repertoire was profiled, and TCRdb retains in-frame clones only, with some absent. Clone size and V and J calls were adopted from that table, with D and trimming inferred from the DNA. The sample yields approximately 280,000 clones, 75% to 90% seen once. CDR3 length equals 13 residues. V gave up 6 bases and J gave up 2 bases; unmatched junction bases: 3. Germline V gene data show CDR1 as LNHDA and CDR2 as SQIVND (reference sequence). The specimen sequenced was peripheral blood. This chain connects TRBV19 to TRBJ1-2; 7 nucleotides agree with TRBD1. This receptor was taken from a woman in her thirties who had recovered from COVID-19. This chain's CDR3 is CASSPGQNYGYTF. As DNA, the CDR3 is TGTGCCAGTAGCCCGGGACAGAACTATGGCTACACCTTC.